These 2 T cell receptor beta chains were sequenced from one sample in a study of T cells after yellow fever vaccination (dated by TCRdb to about 2019). The library came from 5' RACE. TCRdb lists the instrument as Illumina HiSeq 2500. TCRdb itself trimmed the public reads at Q25 with fastp, ran MiXCR and retained productive beta chains. CDR3 protein duplicates are merged, each entry listing the most common genes and DNA. The sample yields 500,000 to 650,000 distinct CDR3 sequences; about a sixth were counted once. Of the sample, 15% to 20% is held by the ten largest clones. In light of the paper, this sample's treatment or condition label describes: live attenuated yellow fever vaccine strain. Sequenced material: PBMCs, taken 5 days after the first yellow fever vaccination. Receptors were obtained from a man younger than 35 who received the YFV17D yellow fever vaccine.

This clonotype turned up a few times. This chain joins TRBV10-3 and TRBJ2-1; possibly TRBD1 for D (5 bases). CDR3 length: 14 amino acids. The V gene's germline CDR1 is ENHRY and CDR2 SYGVKD. V lost 6 bases to trimming and J lost 1 base, with 10 bases between them. Here the CDR3 DNA reads TGTGCCATCAGCATGTCAGGGTCCTACAATGAGCAGTTCTTC. Its protein is CAISMSGSYNEQFF.

This clonotype was counted between two and nine times. The chain has TRBV29-1 and TRBJ1-1; a possible D gene is TRBD1 (6 bases). Germline lookup yields CDR1 SQVTM and CDR2 ANQGSEA. V lost 6 bases and J 0 bases, leaving 17 bases between the germline ends. The CDR3 has 15 residues. The CDR3 spells CSVGGRWDVNTEAFF. CDR3 DNA: TGCAGCGTGGGGGGCAGATGGGACGTGAACACTGAAGCTTTCTTT.